Presented here are 23 T cell receptor beta chains from one specimen sequenced in a study of Ad26.COV2.S vaccination and SARS-CoV-2 variants. Method: immunoSEQ multiplex PCR; TCRdb's copy keeps in-frame clones and lacks some. Of roughly 380,000 clones listed, 88% were seen once; the top ten hold less than 4%. As to treatment: about 20 received Ad26.COV2.S at low or high dose, single or two shots; several received placebo; per-sample allocation not given. Samples were taken on day 63 after the first vaccine or placebo injection. Here the sequenced sample was peripheral blood, taken in a trial of Ad26.COV2.S vaccine versus placebo. The receptors here all came from a person aged 18-65 years who received the Ad26.COV2.S COVID-19 vaccine or a placebo.

The CDR3 loop is CASSIAPRIEQYF. CDR3 in DNA: TGTGCCAGTAGTATAGCCCCCCGAATTGAGCAGTATTTT. The chain joins TRBV19 to TRBJ2-3; D gene uncertain. This CDR3 is built from 13 residues. V was cut by 1 base and J by 11 bases, with 13 bases left in between. CDR1 is LNHDA, CDR2 SQIVND, per germline (reference sequence).

The chain joins TRBV14 to TRBJ2-2, with 8 bases aligning to TRBD1. Germline V gene lookup returns CDR1 SGHDN and CDR2 FVKESK. The trim removed 2 bases at V and 2 bases at J, leaving 10 bases unmatched. This CDR3 region has 18 residues. The CDR3 is CASSQNVEQGVNTGELFF. In DNA, the CDR3 is TGTGCCAGCAGCCAAAACGTGGAACAGGGGGTAAACACCGGGGAGCTGTTTTTT.

The rearrangement uses TRBV28 and TRBJ1-4; D not certain. The germline V gene encodes CDR1 MDHEN and CDR2 SYDVKM. This CDR3 region has 12 residues. V shed 6 bases and J shed 8 bases, with 10 bases lying between them. This CDR3 reads CASRYSGEKLFF. CDR3 DNA: TGTGCCAGCAGGTACAGTGGAGAAAAACTGTTTTTT.

The V call is TRBV7-9, the J call TRBJ2-7, with D possibly TRBD2 on 6 matching bases. This CDR3 is built from 15 residues. Germline CDR1 and CDR2: SEHNR and FQNEAQ (reference sequence). Trimming removed 4 bases from V and 6 bases from J, with 19 bases in between. The CDR3, as DNA: TGTGCCAGCAGCTGGACGCGGGGACCCCTGGCCGAGCAGTACTTC. It specifies CASSWTRGPLAEQYF.

The chain links TRBV5-5 to TRBJ2-3, with D hard to call. Germline lookup yields CDR1 SGHKS and CDR2 YYEKEE (reference sequence). V lost 0 bases and J lost 6, with 14 bases in between. The CDR3 has 15 residues. CDR3 amino acids: CASSLAGPRMDTQYF. The CDR3, as DNA: TGTGCCAGCAGCTTGGCAGGTCCAAGGATGGATACGCAGTATTTT.

This clone was observed many times. The CDR3 nucleotides read TGTGCCAGCACGGGTTTCGGGACAGGGGAGGGAGAGCTGTTTTTT. This encodes CASTGFGTGEGELFF. V and J are TRBV28 and TRBJ2-2; 10 nucleotides align to TRBD1. J gave up 11 bases and V 7 bases, and 13 bases lay outside the gene matches. The CDR3 extends over 15 amino acids. CDR1 is MDHEN and CDR2 is SYDVKM in the germline V gene.

The chain recombines TRBV15 with TRBJ2-5; 7 bases are shared with TRBD1. This CDR3 comprises 14 residues. V shed 1 base and J 2 bases; nucleotides not matched to a gene: 1. Germline CDR1 and CDR2: LNHNV and YYDKDF (reference sequence). The CDR3: CATSRGGQQETQYF. The CDR3 bases are TGTGCCACCAGCAGAGGGGGACAGCAAGAGACCCAGTACTTC.

The gene calls are TRBV18 and TRBJ1-1; D uncertain. CDR3 length: 15 amino acids. Germline CDR1 and CDR2: KGHSH and LQKENI. The V end was cut by 2 bases, the J end by 7 bases, with 17 bases between. This CDR3 reads CASSPSTVGGIEAFF. CDR3 bases: TGTGCCAGCTCACCATCAACAGTAGGTGGTATTGAAGCTTTCTTT.

This chain links TRBV2 with TRBJ1-5, with 9 bases aligning to TRBD1. Trimming took 4 bases from V and 5 from J; bases not matched to a gene: 6. CDR1 SNHLY and CDR2 FYNNEI come from the germline V gene. The CDR3 length is 15 residues. The CDR3 DNA is TGTGCCAGCAGTGTATCCGACAGGGGGGATCAGCCCCAGCATTTT. Amino acid sequence: CASSVSDRGDQPQHF.

The chain has TRBV7-9 and TRBJ2-1; the D is unclear. Looked up from germline, CDR1 is SEHNR and CDR2 is FQNEAQ (reference sequence). V gave up 4 bases and J gave up 7 bases, with 14 bases separating them. This CDR3 contains 14 residues. The CDR3 reads CASSSINLINEQFF. Here the CDR3 DNA reads TGTGCCAGCAGCTCTATAAATTTAATTAATGAGCAGTTCTTC.

This clone was picked up one time. V gene TRBV28 combines with J gene TRBJ1-2, with D perhaps matching TRBD1 (5 bases). The CDR3 has 15 amino acids. Between the trimmed V and J ends, which lost 2 bases and 8 bases, there was a span of 18 bases. CDR1 is MDHEN, CDR2 SYDVKM, per germline. CDR3 sequence: CASSLDGDGGSGYTF. DNA of the CDR3: TGTGCCAGCAGTTTAGATGGGGACGGCGGCAGCGGCTACACCTTC.

V gene TRBV2 combines with J gene TRBJ1-2; D gene uncertain. The V end lost 2 bases, the J end lost 8 bases, and 15 bases lay between the germline ends. Germline assignment: CDR1 SNHLY and CDR2 FYNNEI. CDR3 length equals 14 residues. The DNA for the CDR3 is TGTGCCAGCAGTGAACGGTCGCAGGTCCGGGGCTACACCTTC. It yields the protein CASSERSQVRGYTF.

This clone was observed a few times. The chain joins TRBV7-9 to TRBJ1-4, with 8 bases identical to TRBD1. The CDR3 loop spans 18 amino acids. Per germline, CDR1 SEHNR and CDR2 FQNEAQ (reference sequence). The V segment lost 0 bases and the J segment 6 bases; nucleotides outside the gene matches: 12. In nucleotides, the CDR3 is TGTGCCAGCAGCTTAGCGCCCCAGGGGGCCCTGTTTGATGAAAAACTGTTTTTT. It yields the protein CASSLAPQGALFDEKLFF.

The chain couples TRBV5-1 to TRBJ2-1; 8 nucleotides align to TRBD1. CDR1 and CDR2 from the germline V gene are SGHRS and YFSETQ. V dropped 0 bases and J dropped 6; count of bases not matched to a gene: 5. The CDR3 is 15 residues long. DNA of the CDR3: TGCGCCAGCAGCTTGGGGACAGGGAAGTTCAATGAGCAGTTCTTC. Translating it yields CASSLGTGKFNEQFF.

This chain uses TRBV28 with TRBJ1-2; D not resolved. This CDR3 region has 11 residues. V gave up 8 bases and J gave up 10 bases, with 14 bases separating them. The germline gives CDR1 MDHEN, CDR2 SYDVKM. DNA for the CDR3: TGTGCCAGCCCTCGGGAAGGTAACTACACCTTC. As protein: CASPREGNYTF.

The J gene is TRBJ2-7, the V gene TRBV7-2; D gene uncertain. The CDR3 is made up of 13 amino acids. Trimming removed 6 bases at V and 0 bases at J, with 9 bases between. Per the germline V gene, CDR1 is SGHTA and CDR2 is FQGNSA. Written as DNA, the CDR3 is TGTGCCAGCAGACTAACCTTCTCCTACGAGCAGTACTTC. Translating it yields CASRLTFSYEQYF.

For this clone: Other DNA variants within this sample encode the same CDR3. The V and J genes are TRBV7-9 and TRBJ1-2; unclear D gene. V was shortened by 3 bases and J by 2 bases, with 7 bases between the two germline ends. The CDR3 extends over 13 amino acids. Germline V gene data show CDR1 as SEHNR and CDR2 as FQNEAQ (reference sequence). CDR3 DNA: TGTGCCAGCAGCTTGAACAGCAACTATGGCTACACCTTC. It yields the protein CASSLNSNYGYTF. Based on the CDR3 plus reference TRBV7-9 and TRBJ1-2, the full variable domain is DTGVSQNPRHKITKRGQNVTFRCDPISEHNRLYWYRQTLGQGPEFLTYFQNEAQLEKSRLLSDRFSAERPKGSFSTLEIQRTEQGDSAMYLCASSLNSNYGYTFGSGTRLTVV.

This rearrangement joins TRBV4-1 to TRBJ2-3, with a weak D call TRBD2 (6 bases). V was clipped by 4 bases and J by 4 bases, with 12 bases between them. The germline V gene encodes CDR1 MGHRA and CDR2 YSYEKL. The CDR3 length is 14 residues. CDR3: CASSPSIAADTQYF. CDR3 DNA: TGCGCCAGCAGCCCCAGTATAGCGGCAGATACGCAGTATTTT.

The chain links TRBV5-6 to TRBJ1-3; 8 bases are shared with TRBD1. The CDR3 is 16 amino acids. The V segment lost 0 bases and the J segment 1 base; nucleotides outside the gene matches: 3. Germline V gene sequence: CDR1 SGHDT, CDR2 YYEEEE. The CDR3 coding sequence is TGTGCCAGCAGCTTGGCTAGGACAGGGTCTGGAAACACCATATATTTT. Its translation is CASSLARTGSGNTIYF.

V usage is TRBV7-6 and J usage is TRBJ1-6; the D is unclear. CDR1 is SGHVS and CDR2 is FNYEAQ in the germline V gene. The CDR3 spans 14 residues. Trimming stripped 5 bases from V and 3 bases from J, with 8 bases between. The CDR3 DNA sequence: TGTGCCAGCAGCCGGGATATCTATAATTCACCCCTCCACTTT. Translated, it gives CASSRDIYNSPLHF.

This chain links TRBV27 with TRBJ2-1, with 8 nucleotides matching TRBD2. Germline-derived CDR1 and CDR2 are MNHEY and SMNVEV (reference sequence). This CDR3 has 18 residues. J lost 2 bases, V lost 0 bases, and 9 bases had no gene match. CDR3 residues: CASSLSAGGLIAYNEQFF. For the CDR3, the DNA is TGTGCCAGCAGTTTATCTGCGGGGGGTCTGATCGCCTACAATGAGCAGTTCTTC.

This clone is a singleton in its sample. The V and J genes are TRBV15 and TRBJ2-5; the D is unclear. The CDR3 consists of 13 residues. Germline loops: CDR1 LNHNV, CDR2 YYDKDF (reference sequence). V was cut by 0 bases and J by 4 bases, with 6 bases left in between. The CDR3 nucleotides read TGTGCCACCAGCAGAGATAACATAGAGACCCAGTACTTC. Translated: CATSRDNIETQYF.

Of note for this clone: The same CDR3 arises from other DNA sequences in this sample as well. The gene calls are TRBV5-1 and TRBJ2-7; 9 bases fit TRBD1. The CDR3 has 14 residues. CDR1 is SGHRS, CDR2 YFSETQ, per germline. V lost 3 bases, J lost 3 bases, and 4 bases stayed unmatched. This CDR3 reads CASSSYRGLYEQYF. Written as DNA, the CDR3 is TGCGCCAGCAGCTCCTACAGGGGGCTCTACGAGCAGTACTTC.